Presented here are 13 T cell receptor beta chains from one specimen sequenced in a study of T-cell memory formation after mild COVID-19. MiXCR was run by TCRdb on the 5' RACE reads, yielding one entry per CDR3 protein. The sample shows some 200,000 distinct CDR3 sequences, over 7.5% of them seen only once. Source material: PBMCs or a T cell subset sorted from them (not recorded which). Receptors were obtained from a man aged 18 to 35 who had mild COVID-19 (a few samples of this study predate the infection). Cell type and time point are not known.

This clonotype was recorded at least ten times. This chain joins TRBV7-2 and TRBJ1-1; D might be TRBD1 (6 bases). Between the trimmed V and J ends, which lost 6 bases and 4 bases, there was a span of 21 bases. The germline V gene has CDR1 SGHTA and CDR2 FQGNSA. This CDR3 spans 16 amino acids. The CDR3 reads CASSPGFTGLGTEAFF. CDR3 bases: TGTGCCAGCAGTCCGGGATTCACAGGGTTGGGCACTGAAGCTTTCTTT.

Many counts were recorded for this clonotype. The CDR3: CASSPTASDRAKAFF. The CDR3 nucleotides read TGTGCCAGCAGCCCAACTGCCTCGGACAGAGCAAAAGCTTTCTTT. This chain joins TRBV7-3 and TRBJ1-1; D perhaps matches TRBD1 (6 bases). The CDR3 has 15 residues. Trimming cost V 5 bases and J 9 bases, with 22 bases left between them. Germline V gene data show CDR1 as SGHTA and CDR2 as FQGTGA.

This clonotype was seen only a few times. The chain carries TRBV20-1 and TRBJ1-1, with TRBD1 matching over 7 bases. This CDR3 region has 13 residues. With 6 bases clipped from V and 3 bases from J, the junction kept 7 bases outside the gene matches. CDR1 and CDR2 (germline): DFQATT, SNEGSKA (reference sequence). The CDR3 sequence: CSARGGWYTEAFF. CDR3 DNA: TGCAGTGCCAGGGGGGGGTGGTACACTGAAGCTTTCTTT.

A single count supports this clonotype. CDR3 DNA sequence: TGTGCCAGCAGCCCTGGGGCCGTAACGGCTTTCTTT. This codes for CASSPGAVTAFF. This rearrangement joins TRBV5-5 to TRBJ1-1; D possibly corresponds to TRBD1 (5 bases). This CDR3 contains 12 residues. Between the trimmed V and J ends, which lost 4 bases and 11 bases, there was a span of 15 bases. Germline V lookup: CDR1 SGHKS, CDR2 YYEKEE (reference sequence).

The chain has TRBV23-1 and TRBJ2-1; tentative D call: TRBD2 (5 bases). TRBV23-1 is labeled an ORF, and its function is uncertain. Trimming stripped 8 bases from V and 4 bases from J, with 12 bases between. CDR3 size: 13 residues. CDR3 region: CASLSGPYNEQFF. Written as DNA, the CDR3 is TGCGCCAGCCTAAGCGGACCTTACAATGAGCAGTTCTTC.

The genes are TRBV29-1 and TRBJ2-3; 11 nucleotides agree with TRBD2. The V segment lost 7 bases and the J segment 1 base; nucleotides outside the gene matches: 7. The CDR3 spans 15 residues. Per the germline V gene, CDR1 is SQVTM and CDR2 is ANQGSEA. The CDR3 reads CSGDTGLAGTDTQYF. The CDR3 DNA reads TGCAGCGGAGACACGGGACTAGCGGGCACAGATACGCAGTATTTT.

This clonotype appeared a few times. This rearrangement joins TRBV20-1 to TRBJ2-5, with a possible D match to TRBD2 (6 bases). The CDR3 has 15 amino acids. The V gene lost 1 base and the J gene lost 5 bases, with 17 bases spanning the gap. In germline, CDR1 is DFQATT, CDR2 SNEGSKA (reference sequence). The CDR3 DNA sequence: TGCAGTGCTAGAGTTCCAGGATCGGCGGGGGAGACCCAGTACTTC. Amino acid sequence: CSARVPGSAGETQYF.

The gene calls are TRBV7-2 and TRBJ1-5, with 10 positions matching TRBD1. The CDR3 runs 15 residues. Germline V lookup: CDR1 SGHTA, CDR2 FQGNSA. V shed 1 base, J shed 7 bases, and the junction held 4 bases outside the gene matches. CDR3 coding DNA: TGTGCCAGCAGCTTAGATCGGACAGGGGGACAGCCCCAGCATTTT. It is translated as CASSLDRTGGQPQHF.

DNA of the CDR3: TGTGCCAGCAGCTTAGCCCCAGCGACAGGGAACTATGGCTACACCTTC. Protein sequence: CASSLAPATGNYGYTF. The rearrangement uses TRBV7-2 and TRBJ1-2; 7 positions match TRBD1. CDR3 length equals 16 residues. Trimming cost V 0 bases and J 2 bases; bases outside gene matches: 6. The germline V gene has CDR1 SGHTA and CDR2 FQGNSA.

This clonotype was observed a few times. The gene calls are TRBV27 and TRBJ1-5, with D uncertain. Germline CDR1 reads MNHEY; CDR2 reads SMNVEV (reference sequence). V was clipped by 0 bases and J by 5 bases, with 11 bases between them. The CDR3 is 15 amino acids. CDR3 bases: TGTGCCAGCAGTTTATCGATCCGGGGTGATCAGCCCCAGCATTTT. Protein sequence: CASSLSIRGDQPQHF.

The sample holds a few counts of this clonotype. This chain joins TRBV4-3 and TRBJ2-2; D is uncertain. CDR3 length: 16 amino acids. Germline V CDR1 and CDR2: LGHNA, YSLEER. V was pared by 4 bases and J by 1 base, with 13 bases between. CDR3 coding DNA: TGCGCCAGCAGCCCCGGCGGTACGGAGAACACCGGGGAGCTGTTTTTT. Its protein product is CASSPGGTENTGELFF.

This clonotype occurred a few times. The chain has TRBV15 and TRBJ1-2, with D possibly being TRBD1 (5 bases). V lost 0 bases and J lost 6, with 14 bases in between. Germline loops: CDR1 LNHNV, CDR2 YYDKDF (reference sequence). The CDR3 covers 15 residues. The CDR3 is CATSRESRGGDGYTF. CDR3 DNA: TGTGCCACCAGCAGAGAATCTCGGGGGGGGGATGGCTACACCTTC. The whole variable domain, filled in from reference TRBV15 and TRBJ1-2, reads DAMVIQNPRYQVTQFGKPVTLSCSQTLNHNVMYWYQQKSSQAPKLLFHYYDKDFNNEADTPDNFQSRRPNTSFCFLDIRSPGLGDTAMYLCATSRESRGGDGYTFGSGTRLTVV.

This clonotype was found a few times. This chain links TRBV12-3 or TRBV12-4 with TRBJ2-7; maybe TRBD1 (6 bases). V gave up 2 bases and J gave up 0 bases, with 11 bases separating them. CDR3 size: 15 residues. For the CDR3, the DNA is TGTGCCAGCAGTTTACACAGGGCAAGCTCCTACGAGCAGTACTTC. Its translation: CASSLHRASSYEQYF.